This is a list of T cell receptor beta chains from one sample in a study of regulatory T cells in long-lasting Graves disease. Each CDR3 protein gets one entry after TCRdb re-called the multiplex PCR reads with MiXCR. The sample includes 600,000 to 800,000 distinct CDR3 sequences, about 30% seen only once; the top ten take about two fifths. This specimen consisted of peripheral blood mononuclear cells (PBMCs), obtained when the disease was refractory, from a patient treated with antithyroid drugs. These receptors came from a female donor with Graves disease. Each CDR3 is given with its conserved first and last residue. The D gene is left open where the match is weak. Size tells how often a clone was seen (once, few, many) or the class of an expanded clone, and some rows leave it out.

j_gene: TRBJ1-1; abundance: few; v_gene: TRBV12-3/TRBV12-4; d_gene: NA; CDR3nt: TGTGCCAGCAGACCAAGCCTCTCCCTCCAGATGAACACTGAAGCTTTCTTT; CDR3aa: CASRPSLSLQMNTEAFF
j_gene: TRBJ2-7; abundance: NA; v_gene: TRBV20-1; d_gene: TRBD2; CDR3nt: TGCAGTGCTAGAGCAACTAGCGGTCCCTACGAGCAGTACTTC; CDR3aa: CSARATSGPYEQYF
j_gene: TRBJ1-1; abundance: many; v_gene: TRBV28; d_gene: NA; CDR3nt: TGTGCCAGCAGTTTATTAACGGCCTCGACTTTCTTT; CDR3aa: CASSLLTASTFF
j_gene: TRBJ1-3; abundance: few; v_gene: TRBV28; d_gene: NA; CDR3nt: TGTGCCAGCAGTAATACAGGGATCGGAAACACCATATATTTT; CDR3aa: CASSNTGIGNTIYF
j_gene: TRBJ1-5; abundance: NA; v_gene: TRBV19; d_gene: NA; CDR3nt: TGTGCCAGTAGCTGGGACGTCCGAGATAGCAATCAGCCCCAGCATTTT; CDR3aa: CASSWDVRDSNQPQHF
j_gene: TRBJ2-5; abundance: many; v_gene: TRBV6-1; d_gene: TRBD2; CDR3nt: TGTGCCAGCAGAAGGGTGGGGGGGGGACGGGAGGAGACCCAGTACTTC; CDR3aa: CASRRVGGGREETQYF
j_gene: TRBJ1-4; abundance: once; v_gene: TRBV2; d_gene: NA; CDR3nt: TGTGCCAGCGAGGGACTTGATGGAAAACTGTTTTTT; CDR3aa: CASEGLDGKLFF
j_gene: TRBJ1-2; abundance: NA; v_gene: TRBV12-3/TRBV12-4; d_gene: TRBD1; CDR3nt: TGTGCCAGCAGTTTCGGTACAGGGGGCGCCTATGGCTACACCTTC; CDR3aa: CASSFGTGGAYGYTF
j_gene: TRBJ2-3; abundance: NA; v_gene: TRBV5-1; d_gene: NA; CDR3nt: TGCGCCAGCAGCCTACAGGGATGGGTCGAAGATACGCAGTATTTT; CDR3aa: CASSLQGWVEDTQYF
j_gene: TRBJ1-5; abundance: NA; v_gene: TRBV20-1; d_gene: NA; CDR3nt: TGCAGTGCTTGGCCCACGGGGGTCAGCAATCAGCCCCAGCATTTT; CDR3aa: CSAWPTGVSNQPQHF
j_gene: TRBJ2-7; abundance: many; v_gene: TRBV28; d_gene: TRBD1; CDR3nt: TGTGCCAGCAGATGGGACAGGCAACCAAGCTACGAGCAGTACTTC; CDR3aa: CASRWDRQPSYEQYF
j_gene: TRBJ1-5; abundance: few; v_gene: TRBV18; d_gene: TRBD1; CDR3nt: TGTGCCAGCTCACACCGGGACAGGGACAATCAGCCCCAGCATTTT; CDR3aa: CASSHRDRDNQPQHF
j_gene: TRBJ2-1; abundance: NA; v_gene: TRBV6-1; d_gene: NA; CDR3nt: TGTGCCAGCAGGGGCGTAGGCGGGACCTACAATGAGCAGTTCTTC; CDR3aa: CASRGVGGTYNEQFF
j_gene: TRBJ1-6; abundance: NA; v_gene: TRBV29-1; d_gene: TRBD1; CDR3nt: TGCAGCGTTGGGGACAGGGGACCCCTCCACTTT; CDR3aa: CSVGDRGPLHF
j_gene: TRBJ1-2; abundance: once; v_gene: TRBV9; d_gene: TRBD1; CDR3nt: TGTGCCAGCAGCGTATCAGGGGGCGCGGACTATGGCTACACCTTC; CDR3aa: CASSVSGGADYGYTF
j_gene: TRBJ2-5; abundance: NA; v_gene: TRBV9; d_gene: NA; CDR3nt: TGTGCCAGCAGCGGCGGGGTGGGAATAGAGACCCAGTACTTC; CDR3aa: CASSGGVGIETQYF
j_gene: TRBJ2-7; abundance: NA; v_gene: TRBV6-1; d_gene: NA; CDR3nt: TGTGCCAGCAGGCGCACTGAGGGGATACTAAGTGAGCAGTACTTC; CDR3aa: CASRRTEGILSEQYF
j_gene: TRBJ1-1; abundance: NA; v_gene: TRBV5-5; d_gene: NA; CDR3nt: TGTGCCAGCAGCTTTGAGGGGCAGGCTGAAGCTTTCTTT; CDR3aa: CASSFEGQAEAFF
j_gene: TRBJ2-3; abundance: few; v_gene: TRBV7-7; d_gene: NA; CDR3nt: TGTGCCAGCAGCTCCTCACCTAGCACAGATACGCAGTATTTT; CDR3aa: CASSSSPSTDTQYF
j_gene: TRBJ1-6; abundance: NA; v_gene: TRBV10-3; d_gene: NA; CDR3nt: TGTGCCATCAGTGGCCCAGACCGCTACAATTCACCCCTCCACTTT; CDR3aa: CAISGPDRYNSPLHF
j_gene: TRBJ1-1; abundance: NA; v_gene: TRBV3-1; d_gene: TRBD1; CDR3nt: TGTGCCAGCAGCCAACGTCCGGGACAGGGCTCTGAAGCTTTCTTT; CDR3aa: CASSQRPGQGSEAFF
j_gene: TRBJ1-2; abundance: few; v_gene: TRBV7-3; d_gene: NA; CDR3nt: TGTGCCAGCAGCTTAACAGGAGGGGACGGTGGCTACACCTTC; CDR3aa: CASSLTGGDGGYTF
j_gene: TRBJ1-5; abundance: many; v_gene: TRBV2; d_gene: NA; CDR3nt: TGTGCCAGCAGCCGAGGGGTAGGCAATCAGCCCCAGCATTTT; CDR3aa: CASSRGVGNQPQHF
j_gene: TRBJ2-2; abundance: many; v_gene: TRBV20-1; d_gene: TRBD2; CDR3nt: TGCAGTGCTAGAAGCGGGAGTAATTCCCCCGGGGAGCTGTTTTTT; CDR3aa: CSARSGSNSPGELFF
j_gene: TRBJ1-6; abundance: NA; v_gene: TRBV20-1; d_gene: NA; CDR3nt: TGCAGTGCTAGGAGGGACCTTAATTCACCCCTCCACTTT; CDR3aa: CSARRDLNSPLHF
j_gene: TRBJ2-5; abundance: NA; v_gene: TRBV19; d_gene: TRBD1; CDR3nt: TGTGCCAGTAGCACAGGGGATGAGACCCAGTACTTC; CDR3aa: CASSTGDETQYF
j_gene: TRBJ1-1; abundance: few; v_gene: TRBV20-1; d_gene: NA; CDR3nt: TGCAGTGCTAGAGATCAGTACAGCCAGAACACTGAAGCTTTCTTT; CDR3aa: CSARDQYSQNTEAFF
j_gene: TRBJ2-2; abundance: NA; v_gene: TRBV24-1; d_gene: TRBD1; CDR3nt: TGTGCCACCCAGGGGGCCGGGGAGCTGTTTTTT; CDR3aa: CATQGAGELFF
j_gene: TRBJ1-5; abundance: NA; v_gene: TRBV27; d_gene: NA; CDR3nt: TGTGCCAGCAGTTTAGCCTCAGGGGATGGTCAGCCCCAGCATTTT; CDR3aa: CASSLASGDGQPQHF
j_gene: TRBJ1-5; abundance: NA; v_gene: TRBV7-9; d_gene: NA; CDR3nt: TGTGCCAGCAGCTGGTCGGATGGGAATCAGCCCCAGCATTTT; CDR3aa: CASSWSDGNQPQHF
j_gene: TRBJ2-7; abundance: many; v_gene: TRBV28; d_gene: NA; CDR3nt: TGTGCCAGCAGGGGTGCTGAACCCGGTGAGCAGTACTTC; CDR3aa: CASRGAEPGEQYF
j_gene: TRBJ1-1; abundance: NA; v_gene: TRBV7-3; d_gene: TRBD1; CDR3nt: TGTGCCAGCAGCTTAGACGGGACAGGGGACACTGAAGCTTTCTTT; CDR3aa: CASSLDGTGDTEAFF
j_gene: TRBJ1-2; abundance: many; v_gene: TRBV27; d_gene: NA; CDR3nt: TGTGCCAGCAGTCTCAAGGGGGAAGGCTACACCTTC; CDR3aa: CASSLKGEGYTF
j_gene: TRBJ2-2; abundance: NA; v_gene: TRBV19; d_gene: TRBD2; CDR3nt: TGTGCCAGTAGTAAGGCGGGAGAGAACACCGGGGAGCTGTTTTTT; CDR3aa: CASSKAGENTGELFF
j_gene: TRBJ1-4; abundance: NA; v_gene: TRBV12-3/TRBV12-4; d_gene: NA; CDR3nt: TGTGCCAGCAGTTTAGTGCGGGGAGGAGAAAAACTGTTTTTT; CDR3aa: CASSLVRGGEKLFF
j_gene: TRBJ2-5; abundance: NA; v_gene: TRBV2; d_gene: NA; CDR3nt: TGTGCCAGCAGTGAATTAAAGGACAGAGTAGAGACCCAGTACTTC; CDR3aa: CASSELKDRVETQYF
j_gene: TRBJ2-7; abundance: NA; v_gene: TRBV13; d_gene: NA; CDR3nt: TGTGCCAGCAGCTTAAGCGGAACGATATACGAGCAGTACTTC; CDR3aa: CASSLSGTIYEQYF
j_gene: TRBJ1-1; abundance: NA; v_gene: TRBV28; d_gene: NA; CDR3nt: TGTGCCAGTGGGGGTATTGGGGTAAACACTGAAGCTTTCTTT; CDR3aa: CASGGIGVNTEAFF
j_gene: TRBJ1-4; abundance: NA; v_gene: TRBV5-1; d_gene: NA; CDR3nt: TGCGCCAGCAGCTTGGAGGGGGTAGGAAAACTGTTTTTT; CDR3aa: CASSLEGVGKLFF
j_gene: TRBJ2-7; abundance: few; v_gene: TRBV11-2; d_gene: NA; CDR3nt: TGTGCCAGCAGCTTAGGCCAGGACTTATACGAGCAGTACTTC; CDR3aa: CASSLGQDLYEQYF
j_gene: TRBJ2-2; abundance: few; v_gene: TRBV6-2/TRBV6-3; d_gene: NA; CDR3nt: TGTGCCAGCCCCGCCCCCGGGGAGCTGTTTTTT; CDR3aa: CASPAPGELFF
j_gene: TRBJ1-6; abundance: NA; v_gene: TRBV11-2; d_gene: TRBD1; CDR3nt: TGTGCCAGCAGCGTAACCGGGACAGGTGATTCACCCCTCCACTTT; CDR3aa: CASSVTGTGDSPLHF
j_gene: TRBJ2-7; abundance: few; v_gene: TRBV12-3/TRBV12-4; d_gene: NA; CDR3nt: TGTGCCAGCAGTCCACGCTGGAACGAGCAGTACTTC; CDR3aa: CASSPRWNEQYF
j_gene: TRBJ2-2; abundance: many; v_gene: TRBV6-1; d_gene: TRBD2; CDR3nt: TGTGCCAGCAGTCCTCTGTTAGCGGGGAGATTGAACACCGGGGAGCTGTTTTTT; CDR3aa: CASSPLLAGRLNTGELFF
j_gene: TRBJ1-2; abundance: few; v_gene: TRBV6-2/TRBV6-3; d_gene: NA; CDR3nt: TGTGCCAGCAGTTACGTGACAGAGACGCTAGACTATGGCTACACCTTC; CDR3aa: CASSYVTETLDYGYTF
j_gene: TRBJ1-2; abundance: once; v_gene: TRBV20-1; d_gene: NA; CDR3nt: TGCAGTGCTAGAGATCAAGCCCGACAGATTGTTTTGGATGGCTACACCTTC; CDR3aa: CSARDQARQIVLDGYTF
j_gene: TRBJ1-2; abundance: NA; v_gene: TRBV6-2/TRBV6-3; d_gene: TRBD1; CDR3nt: TGTGCCAGCAGTTACTCGGGACAGACTAACTATGGCTACACCTTC; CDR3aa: CASSYSGQTNYGYTF
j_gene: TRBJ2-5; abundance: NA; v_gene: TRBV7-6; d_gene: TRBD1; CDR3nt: TGTGCCAGCAGTTCCGGGACAGAAGAGACCCAGTACTTC; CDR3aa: CASSSGTEETQYF